Included here is one T cell receptor beta chain sequence, with context. The antigen is unknown. Trimming took 0 bases from V and 4 from J, leaving 6 bases between them. CDR1 and CDR2 from the germline V gene are SQVTM and ANQGSEA. This CDR3 has 12 amino acids. Everyone who donated was a healthy bone marrow donor. Researchers ran the PCR with 60 Vbeta and 13 Jbeta primers. Original methodology: Later, roughly 80 million unique TCR beta chains were counted in an analysis, and 8.5 million to 13 million of them were shared. Only in-frame clones appear in the TCRdb table, and some are missing; sequencing was by immunoSEQ multiplex PCR. That table furnishes V, J and clone size, whereas the DNA furnished D and trimming. The table shows 250,000 or so clones, with around 90% occurring only once. This sample is part of a study of cytomegalovirus exposure and HLA in healthy donors. Study observations and caveats: Earlier results showed most TCR beta V segments being productive about 90% or about 30% of the time. Later on, a genetic analysis was performed. It linked a missense variant in DCLRE1C with V- and J-gene trimming of TCR beta.

Sequenced material: PBMCs. J is TRBJ1-2 and V is TRBV29-1; TRBD1 might be the D (5 bases). The clonotype originates from a girl aged 2-9 years in good health and CMV-seronegative. The CDR3 bases are TGCAGCGTTGAAGAGGGGCTCTATGGCTACACCTTC. It specifies CSVEEGLYGYTF.